This entry lists 16 T cell receptor beta chains sequenced from one sample in a study of blood T cells in healthy people across ages. A second PCR, run for about 6 to 11 cycles, used a sample-barcoded 5' primer plus a J-beta primer mix. Using its own MiXCR run on the 5' RACE reads, TCRdb lists one record per CDR3 protein. Among roughly 800,000 distinct CDR3 sequences listed, around 25% were seen once. The data also belong to a second study, concerning T cells of mothers and their children.

The specimen was blood. The receptors originated from a boy aged 5-17 years in good health.

This clonotype was found a few times. CDR3 loop: CASSFHERGTEAFF. CDR3 DNA sequence: TGTGCCAGCAGCTTCCACGAAAGGGGCACTGAAGCTTTCTTT. The chain joins TRBV11-3 to TRBJ1-1; tentatively, D is TRBD1 (5 bases). Trimming removed 3 bases from V and 4 bases from J, with 12 bases in between. Germline values: CDR1 SGHNT, CDR2 YENEEA. The CDR3 runs 14 residues.

The J gene is TRBJ2-4, the V gene TRBV19; TRBD2 aligns across 14 bases. CDR1 and CDR2 from the germline V gene are LNHDA and SQIVND (reference sequence). After removal of 3 bases from V and 10 bases from J, the junction contained 8 bases not matched to a gene. The CDR3 is 16 amino acids. The CDR3 loop is CASSIYPTSGGGIQYF. The CDR3 region has the DNA TGTGCCAGTAGTATCTACCCGACTAGCGGGGGGGGTATTCAGTACTTC. The entire variable domain, with the rest obtained from reference TRBV19 and TRBJ2-4, is as follows: DGGITQSPKYLFRKEGQNVTLSCEQNLNHDAMYWYRQDPGQGLRLIYYSQIVNDFQKGDIAEGYSVSREKKESFPLTVTSAQKNPTAFYLCASSIYPTSGGGIQYFGAGTRLSVL.

This clonotype occurred many times. The chain uses TRBV4-2 and TRBJ1-2; tentatively, D is TRBD1 (6 bases). Germline V lookup: CDR1 LGHNA, CDR2 YNFKEQ. Trimming cost V 4 bases and J 5 bases, with 11 bases left between them. The CDR3 extends over 13 amino acids. In nucleotides, the CDR3 is TGTGCCAGCAGCCCGAGGGGGAATTATGGCTACACCTTC. This encodes CASSPRGNYGYTF.

The V call is TRBV2, the J call TRBJ2-2; D gene unclear. The CDR3 extends over 12 amino acids. Trimming stripped 3 bases from V and 13 bases from J, with 12 bases between. In germline, CDR1 is SNHLY, CDR2 FYNNEI. The CDR3 region has the DNA TGTGCCAGCAGTGACGAGGTCCCCGGGCTGTTTTTT. This translates into CASSDEVPGLFF.

This clonotype was detected once. The genes are TRBV27 and TRBJ2-1; TRBD2 agrees at 9 bases. This CDR3 has 16 amino acids. Trimming cost V 0 bases and J 4 bases; bases outside gene matches: 4. Germline lookup yields CDR1 MNHEY and CDR2 SMNVEV (reference sequence). This CDR3 reads CASSLSYSGGYNEQFF. CDR3 DNA: TGTGCCAGCAGTTTATCGTATAGCGGGGGTTACAATGAGCAGTTCTTC.

V and J are TRBV11-3 and TRBJ2-1; 7 nucleotides line up with TRBD2. The CDR3 sequence is 15 residues long. Trimming took 5 bases from V and 9 from J; bases not matched to a gene: 13. From germline, CDR1 is SGHNT and CDR2 YENEEA. The CDR3 sequence is CASSPGSPWEGEQFF. CDR3 nucleotide sequence: TGTGCCAGCAGCCCCGGCTCACCGTGGGAGGGTGAGCAGTTCTTC.

The CDR3: CASSLDVKLETGELFF. The CDR3 nucleotides are TGTGCCAGCAGCTTAGATGTTAAGTTGGAGACCGGGGAGCTGTTTTTT. This chain links TRBV7-8 with TRBJ2-2; no clear D gene. The germline gives CDR1 SGHVS, CDR2 FQNEAQ. Trimming took 1 base from V and 5 from J, leaving 14 bases between them. This CDR3 has 16 amino acids.

This clonotype was observed a handful of times. This chain links TRBV9 with TRBJ1-1; D remains ambiguous. The V gene lost 4 bases and the J gene lost 3 bases, with 19 bases spanning the gap. The CDR3 has 16 amino acids. Germline assignment: CDR1 SGDLS and CDR2 YYNGEE. In DNA form, the CDR3 reads TGTGCCAGCAGCCCCTACAAGGGTCCCGGGGACACTGAAGCTTTCTTT. This gives the protein CASSPYKGPGDTEAFF.

This clonotype has only one observation. The V call is TRBV6-1, the J call TRBJ2-2; no firm D call. The length of the CDR3 is 15 residues. V lost 1 base and J lost 2, with 8 bases in between. CDR1 MNHNS and CDR2 SASEGT come from the germline V gene. The CDR3 sequence: CASSEGSLNTGELFF. The CDR3 DNA follows: TGTGCCAGCAGTGAAGGTAGCCTAAACACCGGGGAGCTGTTTTTT.

The gene calls are TRBV29-1 and TRBJ2-2; possible D gene TRBD1, 5 bases. This CDR3 has 15 residues. The V gene's germline CDR1 is SQVTM and CDR2 ANQGSEA. V lost 5 bases and J 3 bases, leaving 16 bases between the germline ends. CDR3: CSVRRQGGDTGELFF. DNA for the CDR3: TGCAGCGTTCGTCGGCAGGGCGGTGACACCGGGGAGCTGTTTTTT.

V is TRBV14 and J is TRBJ2-1; D not resolved. The ends were cut back, 2 bases at V and 0 bases at J, with 11 bases in the middle. The CDR3 consists of 16 residues. The germline gives CDR1 SGHDN, CDR2 FVKESK. The CDR3 reads CASSQIRWSSYNEQFF. CDR3 DNA sequence: TGTGCCAGCAGCCAAATTCGGTGGAGCTCCTACAATGAGCAGTTCTTC.

This clonotype appeared many times. The rearrangement links TRBV7-2 to TRBJ2-1, with 14 bases matching TRBD2. The end of the DNA aligns better with TRBJ2-5, so the J call may be wrong. The CDR3 extends over 16 amino acids. Germline CDR1 reads SGHTA; CDR2 reads FQGNSA. The CDR3 DNA follows: TGTGCCAGCAGCTTATGGACTAGCGGGGGGCAAGAGACCCAGTACTTC. Its translation is CASSLWTSGGQETQYF.

A few counts support this clonotype. The chain combines TRBV6-5 with TRBJ2-5; 12 positions agree with TRBD1. Germline CDR1 is MNHEY and CDR2 is SVGAGI. CDR3 length: 15 residues. V lost 6 bases to trimming and J lost 5 bases; unmatched junction nucleotides: 7. This CDR3 is CASSDGTGGRETQYF. The CDR3 nucleotides read TGTGCCAGCAGCGACGGGACAGGGGGCAGGGAGACCCAGTACTTC.

The gene calls are TRBV4-1 and TRBJ2-5; TRBD2 matches at 13 bases. The J call is doubtful: the DNA matches TRBJ2-1 better. Germline values: CDR1 MGHRA, CDR2 YSYEKL. The CDR3 spans 15 residues. The CDR3 DNA reads TGCGCCAGCAGCCCACCCGGACTAGCGGGAGCTGAGCAGTTCTTC. Its translation: CASSPPGLAGAEQFF.

This clonotype was seen a few times. The rearrangement uses TRBV10-3 and TRBJ1-4; possibly TRBD1 for D (5 bases). This CDR3 region has 14 residues. Germline CDR1 ENHRY, CDR2 SYGVKD. The ends were cut back, 0 bases at V and 7 bases at J, with 9 bases in the middle. The CDR3 loop is CAISESQGSEKLFF. The CDR3 DNA reads TGTGCCATCAGTGAGTCGCAGGGTAGTGAAAAACTGTTTTTT.

This clonotype was detected a few times. This chain links TRBV20-1 with TRBJ2-1; perhaps TRBD2 as D (6 bases). This CDR3 is 15 amino acids long. The ends were cut back, 0 bases at V and 2 bases at J, with 11 bases in the middle. Looked up from germline, CDR1 is DFQATT and CDR2 is SNEGSKA (reference sequence). CDR3 in DNA: TGCAGTGCTAGAGATCGGGACTCCCCCTACAATGAGCAGTTCTTC. Translated, it gives CSARDRDSPYNEQFF.